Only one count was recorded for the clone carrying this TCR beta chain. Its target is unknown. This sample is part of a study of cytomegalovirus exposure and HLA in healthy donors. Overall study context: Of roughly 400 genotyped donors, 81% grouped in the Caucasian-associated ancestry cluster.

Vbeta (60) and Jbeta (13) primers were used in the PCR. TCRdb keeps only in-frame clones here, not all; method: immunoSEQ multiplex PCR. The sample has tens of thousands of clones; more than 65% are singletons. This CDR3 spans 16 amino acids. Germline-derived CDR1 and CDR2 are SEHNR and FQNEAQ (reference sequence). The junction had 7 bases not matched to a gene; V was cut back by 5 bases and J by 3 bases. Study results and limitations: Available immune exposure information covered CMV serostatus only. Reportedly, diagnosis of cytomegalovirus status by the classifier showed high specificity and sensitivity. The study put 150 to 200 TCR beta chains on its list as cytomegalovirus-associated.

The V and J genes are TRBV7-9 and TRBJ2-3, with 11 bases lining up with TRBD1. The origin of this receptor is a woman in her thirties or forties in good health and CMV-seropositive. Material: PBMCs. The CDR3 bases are TGTGCCAGCAGCCCGAGGACAGGGGGCCGGACAGATACGCAGTATTTT. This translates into CASSPRTGGRTDTQYF.